The 5 T cell receptor beta chains below all came from one sample that was sequenced in a study of T-cell memory formation after mild COVID-19. TCRdb reprocessed the 5' RACE reads with MiXCR, giving one entry per CDR3 protein. Of roughly 120,000 distinct CDR3 sequences listed, 15% to 20% are singletons. The specimen was PBMCs or a T cell subset sorted from them (not recorded which). All receptors come from an adult woman who had mild COVID-19 (a few samples of this study predate the infection). Cell type and time point are not known.

The chain couples TRBV9 to TRBJ2-3; TRBD2 might be the D (5 bases). V was pared by 0 bases and J by 2 bases, with 10 bases between. The CDR3 covers 15 residues. Germline V gives CDR1 SGDLS, CDR2 YYNGEE. The CDR3 sequence is CASSVVGEFTDTQYF. The CDR3 DNA sequence: TGTGCCAGCAGCGTAGTTGGGGAGTTCACAGATACGCAGTATTTT.

This clonotype was found a few times. This sequence joins TRBV7-9 and TRBJ2-2, with 7 nucleotides matching TRBD1. J lost 1 base, V lost 4 bases, and 9 bases had no gene match. Looked up from germline, CDR1 is SEHNR and CDR2 is FQNEAQ (reference sequence). CDR3 length equals 17 residues. CDR3 amino acids: CASSSMARTGNTGELFF. CDR3 DNA: TGTGCCAGCAGCTCAATGGCCAGGACAGGGAACACCGGGGAGCTGTTTTTT.

The CDR3 nucleotides are TGTGCCAGCAGCTCACTAGCGGGACATGAGCAGTTCTTC. It specifies CASSSLAGHEQFF. The J gene is TRBJ2-1, the V gene TRBV11-3; 10 bases are a match to TRBD2. CDR3 length: 13 amino acids. Losses at the gene ends were 4 bases for V and 8 bases for J; bases not matched to a gene: 2. Germline-derived CDR1 and CDR2 are SGHNT and YENEEA.

The chain is built from TRBV20-1 and TRBJ2-1; no clear D. The CDR3 sequence is 12 residues long. Germline loops: CDR1 DFQATT, CDR2 SNEGSKA (reference sequence). CDR3 nucleotide sequence: TGCATTTGTTGGGCGGATAACAATGAGCAGTTCTTC. It is translated as CICWADNNEQFF.

This clonotype was found a few times. The J gene is TRBJ1-1, the V gene TRBV20-1; D is unresolved. This CDR3 region has 10 residues. V lost 6 bases and J 1 base, leaving 3 bases between the germline ends. Germline V lookup: CDR1 DFQATT, CDR2 SNEGSKA (reference sequence). In nucleotides, the CDR3 is TGCAGTGCACGGAACACTGAAGCTTTCTTT. Translated, it gives CSARNTEAFF.